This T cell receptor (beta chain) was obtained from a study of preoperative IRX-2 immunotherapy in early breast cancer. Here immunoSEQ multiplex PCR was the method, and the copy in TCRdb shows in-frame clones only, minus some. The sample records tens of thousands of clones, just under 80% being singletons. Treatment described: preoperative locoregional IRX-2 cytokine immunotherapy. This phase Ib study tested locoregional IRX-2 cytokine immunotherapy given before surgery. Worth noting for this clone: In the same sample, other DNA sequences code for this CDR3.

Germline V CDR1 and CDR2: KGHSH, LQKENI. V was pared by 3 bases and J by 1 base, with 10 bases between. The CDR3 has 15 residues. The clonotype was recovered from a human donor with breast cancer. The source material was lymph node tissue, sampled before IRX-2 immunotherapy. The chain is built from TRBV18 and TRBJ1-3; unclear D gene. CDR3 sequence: CASSPTAGSGNTIYF. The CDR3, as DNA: TGTGCCAGCTCACCTACAGCGGGATCTGGAAACACCATATATTTT.